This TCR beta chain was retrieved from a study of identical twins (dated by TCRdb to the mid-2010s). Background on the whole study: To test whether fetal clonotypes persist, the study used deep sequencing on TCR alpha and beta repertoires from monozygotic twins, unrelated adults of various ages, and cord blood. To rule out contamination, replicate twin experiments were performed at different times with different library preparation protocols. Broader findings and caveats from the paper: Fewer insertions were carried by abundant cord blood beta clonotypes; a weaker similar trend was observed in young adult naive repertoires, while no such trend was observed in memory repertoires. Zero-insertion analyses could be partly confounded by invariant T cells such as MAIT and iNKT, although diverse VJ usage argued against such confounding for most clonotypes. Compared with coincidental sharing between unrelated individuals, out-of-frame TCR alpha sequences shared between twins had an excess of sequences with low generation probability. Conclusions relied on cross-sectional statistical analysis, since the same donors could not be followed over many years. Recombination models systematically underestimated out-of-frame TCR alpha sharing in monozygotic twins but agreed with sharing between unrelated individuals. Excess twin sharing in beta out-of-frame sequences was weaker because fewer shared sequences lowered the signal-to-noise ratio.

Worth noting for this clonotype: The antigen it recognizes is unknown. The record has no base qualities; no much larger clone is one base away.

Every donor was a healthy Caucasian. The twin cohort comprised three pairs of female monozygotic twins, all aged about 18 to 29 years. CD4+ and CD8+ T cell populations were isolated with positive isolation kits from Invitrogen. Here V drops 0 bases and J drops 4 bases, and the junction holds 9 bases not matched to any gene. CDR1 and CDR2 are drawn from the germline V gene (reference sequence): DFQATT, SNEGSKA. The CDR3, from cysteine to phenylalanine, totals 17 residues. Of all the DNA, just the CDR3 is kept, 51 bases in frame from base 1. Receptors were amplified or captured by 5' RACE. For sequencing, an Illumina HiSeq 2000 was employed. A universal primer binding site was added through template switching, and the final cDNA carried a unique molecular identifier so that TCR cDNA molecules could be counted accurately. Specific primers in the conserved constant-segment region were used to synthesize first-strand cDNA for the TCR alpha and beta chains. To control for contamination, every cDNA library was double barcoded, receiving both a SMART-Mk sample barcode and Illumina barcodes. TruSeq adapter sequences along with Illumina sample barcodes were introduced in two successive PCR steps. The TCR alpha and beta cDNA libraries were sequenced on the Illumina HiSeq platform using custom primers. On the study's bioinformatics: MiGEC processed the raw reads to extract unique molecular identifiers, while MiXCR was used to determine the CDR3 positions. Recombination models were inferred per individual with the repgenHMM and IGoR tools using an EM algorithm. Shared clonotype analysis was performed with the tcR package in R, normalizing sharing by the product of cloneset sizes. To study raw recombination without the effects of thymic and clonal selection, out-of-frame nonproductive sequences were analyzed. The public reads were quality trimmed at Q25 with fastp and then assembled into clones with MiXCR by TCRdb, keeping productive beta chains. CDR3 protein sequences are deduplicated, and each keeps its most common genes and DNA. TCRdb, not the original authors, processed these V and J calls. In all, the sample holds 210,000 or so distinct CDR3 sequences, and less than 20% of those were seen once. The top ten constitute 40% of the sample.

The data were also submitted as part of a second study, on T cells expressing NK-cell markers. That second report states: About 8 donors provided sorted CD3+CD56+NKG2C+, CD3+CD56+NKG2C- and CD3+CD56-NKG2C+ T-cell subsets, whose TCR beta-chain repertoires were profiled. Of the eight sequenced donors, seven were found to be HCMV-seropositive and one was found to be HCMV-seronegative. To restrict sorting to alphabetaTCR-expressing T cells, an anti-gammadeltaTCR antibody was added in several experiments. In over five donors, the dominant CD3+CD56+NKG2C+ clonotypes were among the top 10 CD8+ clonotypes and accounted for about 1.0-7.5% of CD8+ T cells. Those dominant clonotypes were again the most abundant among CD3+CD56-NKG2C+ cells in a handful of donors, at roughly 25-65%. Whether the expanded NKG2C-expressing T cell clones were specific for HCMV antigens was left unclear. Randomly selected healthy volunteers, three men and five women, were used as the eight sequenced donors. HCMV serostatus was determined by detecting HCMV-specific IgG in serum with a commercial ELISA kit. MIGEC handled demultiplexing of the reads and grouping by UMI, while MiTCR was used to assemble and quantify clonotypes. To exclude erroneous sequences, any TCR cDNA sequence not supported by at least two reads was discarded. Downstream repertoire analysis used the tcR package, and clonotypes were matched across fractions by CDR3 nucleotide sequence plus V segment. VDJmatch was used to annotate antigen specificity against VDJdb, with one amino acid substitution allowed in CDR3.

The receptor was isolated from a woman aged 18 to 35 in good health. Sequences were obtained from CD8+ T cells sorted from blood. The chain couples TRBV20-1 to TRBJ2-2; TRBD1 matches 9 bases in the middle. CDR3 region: CSARDLLGQGPTGELFF. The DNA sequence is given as TGCAGTGCTAGAGATTTGTTAGGACAGGGGCCCACCGGGGAGCTGTTTTTT.